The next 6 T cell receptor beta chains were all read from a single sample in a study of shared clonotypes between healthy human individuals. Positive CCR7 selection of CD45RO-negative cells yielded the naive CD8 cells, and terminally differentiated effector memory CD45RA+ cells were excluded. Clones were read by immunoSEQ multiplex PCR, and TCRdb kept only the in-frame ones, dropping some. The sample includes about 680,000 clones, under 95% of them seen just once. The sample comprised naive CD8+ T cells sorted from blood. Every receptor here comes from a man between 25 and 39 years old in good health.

The CDR3 reads CASSMLGDPEAFF. As DNA, the CDR3 is TGTGCCAGTAGTATGTTAGGGGACCCTGAAGCTTTCTTT. The chain recombines TRBV19 with TRBJ1-1; D may be TRBD1 (5 bases). V was trimmed by 3 bases and J by 6 bases, leaving 11 bases between them. Germline values: CDR1 LNHDA, CDR2 SQIVND (reference sequence). The CDR3 length is 13 residues.

Here the CDR3 reads CASSRIVSDEQFF. In DNA, the CDR3 is TGCGCCAGCAGCCGAATCGTTTCGGATGAGCAGTTCTTC. The chain couples TRBV4-1 to TRBJ2-1, with unresolved D. Trimming cost V 4 bases and J 8 bases, with 12 bases left between them. CDR1 is MGHRA and CDR2 is YSYEKL in the germline V gene. The CDR3 covers 13 residues.

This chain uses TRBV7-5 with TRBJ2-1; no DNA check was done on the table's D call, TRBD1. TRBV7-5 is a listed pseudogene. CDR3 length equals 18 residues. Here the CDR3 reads CVRSLGRGRGRRQNEQFF. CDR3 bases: TGTGTCAGAAGCTTAGGTAGAGGCAGGGGAAGAAGACAGAATGAGCAGTTCTTC.

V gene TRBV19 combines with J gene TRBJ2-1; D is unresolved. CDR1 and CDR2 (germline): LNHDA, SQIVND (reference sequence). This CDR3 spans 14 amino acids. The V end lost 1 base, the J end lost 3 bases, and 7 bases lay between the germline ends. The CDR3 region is CASSIADYYNEQFF. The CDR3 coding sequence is TGTGCCAGTAGTATAGCGGATTACTACAATGAGCAGTTCTTC.

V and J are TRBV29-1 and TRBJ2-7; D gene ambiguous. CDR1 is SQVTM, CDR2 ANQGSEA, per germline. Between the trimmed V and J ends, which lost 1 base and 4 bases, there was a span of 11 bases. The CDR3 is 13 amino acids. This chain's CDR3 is CSVEVPGLYEQYF. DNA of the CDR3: TGCAGCGTTGAAGTCCCAGGTCTATACGAGCAGTACTTC.

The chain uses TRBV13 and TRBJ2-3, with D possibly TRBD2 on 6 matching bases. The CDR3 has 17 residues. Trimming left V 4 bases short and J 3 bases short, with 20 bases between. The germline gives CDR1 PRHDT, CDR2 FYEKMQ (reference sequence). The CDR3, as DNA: TGTGCCAGCAGCTCAACCGGGCTGATGGAGGGGACAGATACGCAGTATTTT. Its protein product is CASSSTGLMEGTDTQYF.